This entry concerns a single T cell receptor beta chain. The table came from immunoSEQ multiplex PCR; TCRdb's copy has only in-frame clones and leaves some out. Here the sample spans some 80,000 clones, about 90% being singletons. CDR1 is SNHLY, CDR2 FYNNEI, per germline. CDR3 length: 14 amino acids. V lost 4 bases, J lost 0 bases, and 9 bases lay in between. This sample is part of a study of blood T cell repertoires in COVID-19. In the study overall: Sites across the United States, Italy and Spain contributed samples from acute and convalescent COVID-19.

Sequencing was done on a sample of peripheral blood. The sequence was obtained from a human donor in a cohort sampled during active COVID-19. The chain links TRBV2 to TRBJ1-1, with D hard to call. CDR3: CASSVYQVNTEAFF. The DNA for the CDR3 is TGTGCCAGCAGTGTTTACCAGGTGAACACTGAAGCTTTCTTT.